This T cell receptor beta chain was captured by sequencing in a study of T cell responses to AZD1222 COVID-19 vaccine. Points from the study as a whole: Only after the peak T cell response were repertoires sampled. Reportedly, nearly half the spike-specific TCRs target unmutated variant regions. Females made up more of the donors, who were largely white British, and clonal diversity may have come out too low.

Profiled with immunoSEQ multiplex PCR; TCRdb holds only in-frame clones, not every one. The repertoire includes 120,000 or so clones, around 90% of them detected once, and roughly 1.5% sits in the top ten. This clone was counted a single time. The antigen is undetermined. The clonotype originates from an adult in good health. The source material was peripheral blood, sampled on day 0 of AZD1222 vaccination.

The CDR3 DNA follows: TGTGCCACCACTGGGACAGGAAGAGATGAGCACGAGCAGTACTTC. This codes for CATTGTGRDEHEQYF. The chain uses TRBV5-6 and TRBJ2-7; 8 nucleotides align to TRBD1. The length of the CDR3 is 15 residues. Germline-derived CDR1 and CDR2 are SGHDT and YYEEEE. Trimming cost V 9 bases and J 5 bases; bases outside gene matches: 16. Using reference TRBV5-6 and TRBJ2-7 for the parts outside the CDR3, the full variable domain is DAGVTQSPTHLIKTRGQQVTLRCSPKSGHDTVSWYQQALGQGPQFIFQYYEEEERQRGNFPDRFSGHQFPNYSSELNVNALLLGDSALYLCATTGTGRDEHEQYFGPGTRLTVT.